This TCR beta chain was sequenced during a study of PD-1 blockade in classical Hodgkin lymphoma. Time point meaning: cycle 4 day 1 (C4D1), after six to seven weeks of nivolumab. Relapse was seen in all patients after autologous stem cell transplantation, and brentuximab vedotin exposure was variable. The data were produced by immunoSEQ multiplex PCR, yet TCRdb's version contains in-frame clones alone and is incomplete. This table has roughly 52,000 clones, roughly 86% appearing once. Concerning this clone: The antigen remains undetermined.

Study-wide results and limits: Relative to healthy donors, newly diagnosed patients reportedly had lower baseline TCR diversity, which was reported as lower still in relapsed/refractory patients.

This CDR3 is 12 amino acids long. The V end lost 4 bases, the J end lost 0 bases, and 4 bases lay between the germline ends. The germline V gene encodes CDR1 MNHEY and CDR2 SMNVEV (reference sequence). Source: peripheral blood mononuclear cells (PBMCs), taken before the fourth cycle of nivolumab. This receptor was taken from a human donor with classical Hodgkin lymphoma. The chain employs TRBV27 and TRBJ2-7; D is ambiguous. CDR3 nucleotide sequence: TGTGCCAGCAGTTCCTACTCCTACGAGCAGTACTTC. Translated, it gives CASSSYSYEQYF.